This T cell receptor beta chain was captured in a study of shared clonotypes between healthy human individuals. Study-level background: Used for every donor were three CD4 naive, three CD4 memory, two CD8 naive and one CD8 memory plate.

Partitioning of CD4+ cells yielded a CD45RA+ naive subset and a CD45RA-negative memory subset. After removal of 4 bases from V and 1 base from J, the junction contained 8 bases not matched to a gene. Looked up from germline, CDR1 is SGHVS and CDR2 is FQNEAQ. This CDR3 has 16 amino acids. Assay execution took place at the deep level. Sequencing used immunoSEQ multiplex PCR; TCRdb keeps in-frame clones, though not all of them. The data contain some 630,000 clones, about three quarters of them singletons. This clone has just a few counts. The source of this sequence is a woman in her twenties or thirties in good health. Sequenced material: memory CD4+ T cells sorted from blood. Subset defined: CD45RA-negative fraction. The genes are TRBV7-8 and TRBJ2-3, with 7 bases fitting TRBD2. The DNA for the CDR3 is TGTGCCAGCAGCTACCGAGGACTAGGGCGCACAGATACGCAGTATTTT. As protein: CASSYRGLGRTDTQYF.